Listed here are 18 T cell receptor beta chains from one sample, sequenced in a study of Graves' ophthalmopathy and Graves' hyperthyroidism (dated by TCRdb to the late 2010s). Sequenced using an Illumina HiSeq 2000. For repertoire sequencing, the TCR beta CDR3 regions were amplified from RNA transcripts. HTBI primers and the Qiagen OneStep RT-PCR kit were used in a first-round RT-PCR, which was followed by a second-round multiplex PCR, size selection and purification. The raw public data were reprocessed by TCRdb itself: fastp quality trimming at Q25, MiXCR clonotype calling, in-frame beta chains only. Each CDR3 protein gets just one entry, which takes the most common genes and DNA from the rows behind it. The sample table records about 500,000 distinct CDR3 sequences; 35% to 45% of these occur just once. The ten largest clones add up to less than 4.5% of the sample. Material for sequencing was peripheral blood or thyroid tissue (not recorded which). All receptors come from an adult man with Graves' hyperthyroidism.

The CDR3 sequence: CSARGLAGRSSYNEQFF. The DNA of the CDR3 is TGCAGTGCTAGGGGACTAGCGGGACGGAGCTCCTACAATGAGCAGTTCTTC. V usage is TRBV20-1 and J usage is TRBJ2-1; 13 nucleotides agree with TRBD2. Germline V gene lookup returns CDR1 DFQATT and CDR2 SNEGSKA (reference sequence). The CDR3 length is 17 residues. Trimming at V came to 3 bases and at J to 0 bases, leaving 5 bases not matched to a gene.

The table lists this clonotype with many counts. CDR3 nucleotide sequence: TGTGCCAGCAGCCAAGGAGACAGATTTGAAGCTTTCTTT. This codes for CASSQGDRFEAFF. The V and J genes are TRBV4-2 and TRBJ1-1, with D possibly TRBD1 on 5 matching bases. V lost 1 base, J lost 7 bases, and 10 bases lay in between. The CDR3 contains 13 residues. Germline assignment: CDR1 LGHNA and CDR2 YNFKEQ.

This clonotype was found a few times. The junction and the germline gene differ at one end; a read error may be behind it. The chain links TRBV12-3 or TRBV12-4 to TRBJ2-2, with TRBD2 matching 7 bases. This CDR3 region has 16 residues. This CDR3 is CVSTTGGRADTGELFF. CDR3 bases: TGTGTCAGCACCACGGGAGGTAGAGCGGACACCGGGGAGCTGTTTTTT.

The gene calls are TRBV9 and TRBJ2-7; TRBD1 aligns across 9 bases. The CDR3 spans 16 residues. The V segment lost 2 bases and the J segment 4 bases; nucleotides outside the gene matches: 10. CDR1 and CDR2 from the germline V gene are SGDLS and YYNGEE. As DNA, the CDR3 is TGTGCCAGCAGCGTTCTCCCGGGACAGGGTAATTACGAGCAGTACTTC. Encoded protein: CASSVLPGQGNYEQYF.

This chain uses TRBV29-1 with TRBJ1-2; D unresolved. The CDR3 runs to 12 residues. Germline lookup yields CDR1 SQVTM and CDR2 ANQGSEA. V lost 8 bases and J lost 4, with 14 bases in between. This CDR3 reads CSLDGRGYGYTF. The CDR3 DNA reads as TGCAGCTTGGATGGCCGCGGCTATGGCTACACCTTC.

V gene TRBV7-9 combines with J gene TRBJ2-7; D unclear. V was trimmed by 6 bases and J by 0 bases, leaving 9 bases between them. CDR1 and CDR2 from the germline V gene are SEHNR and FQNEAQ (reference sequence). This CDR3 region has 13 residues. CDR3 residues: CASSSDTSYEQYF. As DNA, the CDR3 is TGTGCCAGCAGTTCCGACACCTCCTACGAGCAGTACTTC.

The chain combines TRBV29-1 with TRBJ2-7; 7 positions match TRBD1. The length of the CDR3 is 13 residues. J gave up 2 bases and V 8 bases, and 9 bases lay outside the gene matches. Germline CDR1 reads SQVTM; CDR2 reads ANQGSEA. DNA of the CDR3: TGCAGCTACAGGGGAATAGCTACCTACGAGCAGTACTTC. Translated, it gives CSYRGIATYEQYF.

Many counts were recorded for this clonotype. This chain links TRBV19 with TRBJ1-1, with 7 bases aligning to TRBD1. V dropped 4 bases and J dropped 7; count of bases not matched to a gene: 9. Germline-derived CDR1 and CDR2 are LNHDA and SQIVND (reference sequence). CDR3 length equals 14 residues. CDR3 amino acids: CASSTRQGHFEAFF. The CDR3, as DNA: TGTGCCAGTAGTACCCGACAGGGACACTTTGAAGCTTTCTTT.

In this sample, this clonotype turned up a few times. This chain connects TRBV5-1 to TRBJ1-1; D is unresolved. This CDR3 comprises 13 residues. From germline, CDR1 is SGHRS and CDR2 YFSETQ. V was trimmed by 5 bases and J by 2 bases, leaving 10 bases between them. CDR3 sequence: CASRFAINTEAFF. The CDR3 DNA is TGCGCCAGCAGATTTGCCATAAACACTGAAGCTTTCTTT.

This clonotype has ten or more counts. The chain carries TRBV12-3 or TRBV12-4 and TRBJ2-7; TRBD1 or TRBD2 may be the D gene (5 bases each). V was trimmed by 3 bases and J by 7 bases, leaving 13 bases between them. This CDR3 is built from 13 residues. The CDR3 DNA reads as TGTGCCAGCAGTTTCCAAAACGAGGGGGAGCAGTACTTC. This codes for CASSFQNEGEQYF.

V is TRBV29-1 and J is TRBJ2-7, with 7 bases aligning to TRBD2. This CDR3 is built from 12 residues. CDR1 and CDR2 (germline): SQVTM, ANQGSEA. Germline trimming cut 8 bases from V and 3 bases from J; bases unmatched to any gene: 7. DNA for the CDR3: TGCAGCTTAGGGCGGGGGTTCTACGAGCAGTACTTC. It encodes CSLGRGFYEQYF.

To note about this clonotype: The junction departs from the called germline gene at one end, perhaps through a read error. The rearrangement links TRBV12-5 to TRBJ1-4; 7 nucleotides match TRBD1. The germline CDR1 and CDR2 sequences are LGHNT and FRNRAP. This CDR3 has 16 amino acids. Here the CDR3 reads CASSLTPGQQYEKLFF. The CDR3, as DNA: TGTGCTAGTAGTTTGACACCGGGACAGCAATATGAAAAACTGTTTTTT.

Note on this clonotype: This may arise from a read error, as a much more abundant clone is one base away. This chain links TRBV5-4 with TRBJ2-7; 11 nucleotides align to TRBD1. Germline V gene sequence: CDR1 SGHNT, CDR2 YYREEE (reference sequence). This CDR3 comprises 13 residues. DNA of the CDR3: TGCGCCAGCGGGACAGGGGGATCCTCCGAGCAGTACTTC. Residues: CASGTGGSSEQYF.

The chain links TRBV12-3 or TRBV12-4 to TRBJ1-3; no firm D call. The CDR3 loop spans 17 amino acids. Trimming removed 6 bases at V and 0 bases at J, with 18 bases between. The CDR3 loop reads CASRILRAMNSGNTIYF. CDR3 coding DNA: TGTGCCAGCAGGATTCTACGGGCGATGAACTCTGGAAACACCATATATTTT.

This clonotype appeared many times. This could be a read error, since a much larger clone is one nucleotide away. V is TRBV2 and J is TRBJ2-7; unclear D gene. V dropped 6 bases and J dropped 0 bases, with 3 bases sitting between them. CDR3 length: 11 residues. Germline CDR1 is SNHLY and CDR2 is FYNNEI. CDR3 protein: CASRVSYEQYF. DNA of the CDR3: TGTGCCAGCAGGGTCTCCTACGAGCAGTACTTC.

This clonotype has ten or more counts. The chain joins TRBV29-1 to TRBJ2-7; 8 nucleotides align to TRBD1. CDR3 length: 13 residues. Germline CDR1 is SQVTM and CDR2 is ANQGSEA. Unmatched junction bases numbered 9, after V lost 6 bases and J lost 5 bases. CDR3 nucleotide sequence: TGCAGCGTCCCCGGACAGGGTTGGAACGAGCAGTACTTC. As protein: CSVPGQGWNEQYF.

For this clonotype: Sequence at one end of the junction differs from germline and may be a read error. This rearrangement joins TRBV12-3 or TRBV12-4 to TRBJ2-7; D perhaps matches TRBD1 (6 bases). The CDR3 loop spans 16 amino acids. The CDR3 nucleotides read TGTGCCAGCAGCTTAGCCTCCGGGAAGGGGGCCTACGAGCAGTACTTC. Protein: CASSLASGKGAYEQYF.

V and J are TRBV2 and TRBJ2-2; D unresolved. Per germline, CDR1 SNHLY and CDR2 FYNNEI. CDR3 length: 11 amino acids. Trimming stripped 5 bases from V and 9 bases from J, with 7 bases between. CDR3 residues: CASSTQRELFF. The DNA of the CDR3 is TGTGCCAGCAGTACCCAAAGGGAGCTGTTTTTT.